Listed below are T cell receptor beta chains from one sample, sequenced in a study of cytomegalovirus exposure and HLA in healthy donors. TCRdb's copy holds only in-frame clones and misses some; the assay was immunoSEQ multiplex PCR. The table shows hundreds of thousands of clones, with almost 80% occurring only once. The material sequenced was PBMCs. Every receptor here comes from a male donor in good health and CMV-seronegative. Both conserved end residues are part of each CDR3.

v_gene	j_gene	CDR3aa
TRBV15	TRBJ1-4	CATIRAPNEKLFF
TRBV30	TRBJ1-2	CAWSVGGAAEGYTF
TRBV11-2	TRBJ2-3	CASSLRLGGNTDTQYF
TRBV6-6	TRBJ1-2	CASRGGADPNYGYTF
TRBV19	TRBJ1-1	CASSRIQGANTEAFF
TRBV9	TRBJ2-5	CASSSQTSGGQETQYF
TRBV18	TRBJ1-2	CASSPGSDYGYTF
TRBV6-5	TRBJ2-7	CASSLLDRVGYEQYF
TRBV30	TRBJ2-7	CAWSVRGRDPEQYF
TRBV7-9	TRBJ1-6	CASSLVQGAYNSPLHF
TRBV18	TRBJ1-4	CASFTGGVGEKLFF
TRBV9	TRBJ2-5	CASSPSSYPGETQYF
TRBV6-6	TRBJ1-1	CASIPGTGLTEAFF
TRBV6-5	TRBJ2-3	CASSAWGSQVDTQYF
TRBV7-7	TRBJ2-1	CASSPLGGEQFF
TRBV29-1	TRBJ2-1	CSVDGSSYNEQFF
TRBV19	TRBJ2-1	CASSIRRTGYNEQFF
TRBV14	TRBJ2-6	CASSQDPPGRWIRSGANVLTF
TRBV27	TRBJ1-1	CASSLGTANTEAFF
TRBV6-5	TRBJ1-1	CASSPVEGRTEAFF
TRBV6-5	TRBJ2-7	CASTSRTGGGNEQYF
TRBV19	TRBJ1-3	CASSLTGNTIYF
TRBV28	TRBJ1-3	CASRSRDSGYTIYF
TRBV11-2	TRBJ2-1	CASSLDRTSDEQFF
TRBV4-1	TRBJ2-7	CASSQDWDSSYEQYF
TRBV30	TRBJ1-3	CAWSVGGDTIYF
TRBV7-3	TRBJ1-1	CASSLTGPAGTEAFF
TRBV11-2	TRBJ2-1	CASSLEGLGLAGVSYNEQFF
TRBV28	TRBJ2-7	CASSLMGQTYEQYF
TRBV27	TRBJ1-5	CASRHPGSHQPQHF
TRBV28	TRBJ2-7	CASSFVTPYEQYF
TRBV13	TRBJ2-5	CASSSKRLEFQETQYF
TRBV6-1	TRBJ2-5	CASSGTREAQYF
TRBV28	TRBJ1-5	CASSLFSGLGNQPQHF
TRBV7-6	TRBJ1-2	CASSSRDKSDYGYTF
TRBV28	TRBJ1-2	CASTYRRTARPNYGYTF
TRBV5-8	TRBJ2-3	CASSIDPETQYF
TRBV7-2	TRBJ2-4	CASSPLTGGLAKNIQYF